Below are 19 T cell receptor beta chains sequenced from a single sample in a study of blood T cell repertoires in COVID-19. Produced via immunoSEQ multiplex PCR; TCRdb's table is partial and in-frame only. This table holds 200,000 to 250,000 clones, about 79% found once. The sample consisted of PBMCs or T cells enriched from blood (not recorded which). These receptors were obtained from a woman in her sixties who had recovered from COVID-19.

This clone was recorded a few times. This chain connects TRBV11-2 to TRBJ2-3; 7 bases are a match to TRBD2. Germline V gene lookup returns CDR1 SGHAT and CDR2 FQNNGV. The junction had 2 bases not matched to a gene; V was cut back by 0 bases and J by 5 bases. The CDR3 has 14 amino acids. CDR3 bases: TGTGCCAGCAGCTTAGAGGTAGCGGGAGATACGCAGTATTTT. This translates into CASSLEVAGDTQYF.

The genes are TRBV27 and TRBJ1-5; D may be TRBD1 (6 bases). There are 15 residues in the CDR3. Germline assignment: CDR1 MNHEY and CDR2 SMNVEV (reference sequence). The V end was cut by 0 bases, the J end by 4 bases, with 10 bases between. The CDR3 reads CASSLSGTTNQPQHF. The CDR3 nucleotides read TGTGCCAGCAGTTTATCAGGGACAACTAATCAGCCCCAGCATTTT.

The CDR3 nucleotides read TGTGCCAGTAGCGCGACTAGCGGGAATGAGCAGTTCTTC. Its translation: CASSATSGNEQFF. V is TRBV19 and J is TRBJ2-1; 10 nucleotides line up with TRBD2. V gave up 6 bases and J gave up 7 bases; unmatched junction bases: 3. The length of the CDR3 is 13 residues. Per the germline V gene, CDR1 is LNHDA and CDR2 is SQIVND (reference sequence).

The CDR3 DNA follows: TGTGCCAGCAGCCTCCAGGGGGCTTGGGATACGCAGTATTTT. This sequence encodes CASSLQGAWDTQYF. The chain carries TRBV2 and TRBJ2-3, with 8 bases lining up with TRBD1. CDR1 and CDR2 (germline): SNHLY, FYNNEI. Unmatched junction bases numbered 8, after V lost 6 bases and J lost 6 bases. CDR3 length: 14 residues.

CDR3 bases: TGTGCCAGCAGTGAAGTGGAGGGGAGAAATTCACCCCTCCACTTT. Amino acids: CASSEVEGRNSPLHF. The chain joins TRBV6-1 to TRBJ1-6; weak D call: TRBD1 (5 bases). Germline V gene data show CDR1 as MNHNS and CDR2 as SASEGT. V was cut by 1 base and J by 7 bases, with 11 bases left in between. The CDR3 length is 15 residues.

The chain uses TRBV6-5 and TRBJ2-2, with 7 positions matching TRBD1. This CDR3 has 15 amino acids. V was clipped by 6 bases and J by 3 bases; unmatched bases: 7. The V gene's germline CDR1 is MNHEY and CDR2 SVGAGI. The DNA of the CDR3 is TGTGCCAGCAGCCCGGGACAGCGATACACCGGGGAGCTGTTTTTT. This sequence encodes CASSPGQRYTGELFF.

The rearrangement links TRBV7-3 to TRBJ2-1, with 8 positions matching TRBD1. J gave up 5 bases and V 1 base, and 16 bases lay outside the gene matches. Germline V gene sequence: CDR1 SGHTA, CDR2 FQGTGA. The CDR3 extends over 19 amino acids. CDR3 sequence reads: CASSLKVVGQGVKDNEQFF. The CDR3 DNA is TGTGCCAGCAGCTTAAAGGTTGTAGGACAGGGTGTGAAGGACAATGAGCAGTTCTTC.

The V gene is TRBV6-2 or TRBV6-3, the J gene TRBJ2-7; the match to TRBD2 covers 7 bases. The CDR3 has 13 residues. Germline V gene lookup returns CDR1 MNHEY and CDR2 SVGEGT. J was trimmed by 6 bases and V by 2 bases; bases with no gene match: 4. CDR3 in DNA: TGTGCCAGCAGTTACGGCAGGGAGGGCGAGCAGTACTTC. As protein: CASSYGREGEQYF.

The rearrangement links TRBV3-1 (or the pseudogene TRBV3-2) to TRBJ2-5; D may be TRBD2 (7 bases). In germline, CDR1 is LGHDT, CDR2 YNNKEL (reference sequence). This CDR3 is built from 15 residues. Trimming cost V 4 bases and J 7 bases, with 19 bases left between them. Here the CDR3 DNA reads TGTGCCAGCAGCCCCTTAGGGAGGGGGTTGTGGACCCAGTACTTC. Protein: CASSPLGRGLWTQYF.

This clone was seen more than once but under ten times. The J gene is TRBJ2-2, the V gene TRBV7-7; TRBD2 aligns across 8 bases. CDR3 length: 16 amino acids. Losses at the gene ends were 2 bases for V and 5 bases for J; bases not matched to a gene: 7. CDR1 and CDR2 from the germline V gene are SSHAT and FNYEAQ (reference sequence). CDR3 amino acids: CASSLSGTSITGELFF. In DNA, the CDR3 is TGTGCCAGCAGCTTATCCGGGACTAGTATAACCGGGGAGCTGTTTTTT.

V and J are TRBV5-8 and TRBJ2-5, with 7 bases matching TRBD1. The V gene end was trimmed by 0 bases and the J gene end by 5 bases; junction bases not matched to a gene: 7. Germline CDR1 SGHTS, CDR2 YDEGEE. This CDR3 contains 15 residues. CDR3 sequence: CASSLGRTGGETQYF. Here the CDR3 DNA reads TGTGCCAGCAGCTTGGGCCGGACAGGCGGGGAGACCCAGTACTTC.

CDR3 in DNA: TGCGCCAGCAGACGGGTGGGTCTAGCGGGAGGCGAAGCTAGGAACATTCAGTACTTC. This translates into CASRRVGLAGGEARNIQYF. The chain combines TRBV4-1 with TRBJ2-4, with TRBD2 identical over 11 bases. With V trimmed by 6 bases and J by 7 bases, 20 bases remained unmatched. CDR3 size: 19 residues. Germline assignment: CDR1 MGHRA and CDR2 YSYEKL.

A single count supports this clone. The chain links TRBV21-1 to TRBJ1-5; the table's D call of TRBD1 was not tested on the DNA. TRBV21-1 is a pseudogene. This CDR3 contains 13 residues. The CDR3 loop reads CASGGDRGQPQHF. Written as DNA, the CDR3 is TGTGCCAGCGGGGGGGACAGGGGTCAGCCCCAGCATTTT.

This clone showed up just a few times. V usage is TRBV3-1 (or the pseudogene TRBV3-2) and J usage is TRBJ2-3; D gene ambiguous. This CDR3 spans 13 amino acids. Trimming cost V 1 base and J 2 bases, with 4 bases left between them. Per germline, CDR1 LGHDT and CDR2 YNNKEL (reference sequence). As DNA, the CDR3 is TGTGCCAGCAGCCAAGGGGCCACAGATACGCAGTATTTT. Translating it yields CASSQGATDTQYF.

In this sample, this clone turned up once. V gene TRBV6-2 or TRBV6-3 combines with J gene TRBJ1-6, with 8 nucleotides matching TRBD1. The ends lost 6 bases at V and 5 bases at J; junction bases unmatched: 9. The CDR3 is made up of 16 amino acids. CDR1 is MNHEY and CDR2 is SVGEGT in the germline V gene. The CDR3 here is CASSKRTGLNNSPLHF. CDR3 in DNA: TGTGCCAGCAGCAAACGGACAGGGTTAAATAATTCACCCCTCCACTTT.

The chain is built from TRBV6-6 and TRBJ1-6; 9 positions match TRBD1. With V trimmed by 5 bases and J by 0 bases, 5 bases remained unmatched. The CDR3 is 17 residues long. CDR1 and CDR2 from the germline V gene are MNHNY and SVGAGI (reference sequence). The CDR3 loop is CASSRDRASSYNSPLHF. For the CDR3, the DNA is TGTGCCAGCAGTCGGGACAGGGCGAGCTCCTATAATTCACCCCTCCACTTT.

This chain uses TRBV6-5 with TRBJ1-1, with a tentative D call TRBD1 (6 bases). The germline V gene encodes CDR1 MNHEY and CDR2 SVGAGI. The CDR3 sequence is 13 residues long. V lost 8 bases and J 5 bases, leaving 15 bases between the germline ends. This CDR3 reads CASGLGGATEAFF. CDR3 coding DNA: TGTGCCAGCGGCCTAGGGGGGGCTACTGAAGCTTTCTTT.

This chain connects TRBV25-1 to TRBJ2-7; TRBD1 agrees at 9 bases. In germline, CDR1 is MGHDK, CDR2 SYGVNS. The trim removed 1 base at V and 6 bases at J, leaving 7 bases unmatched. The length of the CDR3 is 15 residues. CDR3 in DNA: TGTGCCAGCAGTGAATGGACCGGGACAGGGCGCGAGCAGTACTTC. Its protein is CASSEWTGTGREQYF.

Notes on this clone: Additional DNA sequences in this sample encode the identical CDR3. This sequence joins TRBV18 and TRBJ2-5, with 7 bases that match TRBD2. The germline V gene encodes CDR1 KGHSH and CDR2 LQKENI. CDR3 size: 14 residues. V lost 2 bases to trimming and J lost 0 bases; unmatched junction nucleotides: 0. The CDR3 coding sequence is TGTGCCAGCTCACCAGGACTAGACCAAGAGACCCAGTACTTC. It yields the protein CASSPGLDQETQYF.